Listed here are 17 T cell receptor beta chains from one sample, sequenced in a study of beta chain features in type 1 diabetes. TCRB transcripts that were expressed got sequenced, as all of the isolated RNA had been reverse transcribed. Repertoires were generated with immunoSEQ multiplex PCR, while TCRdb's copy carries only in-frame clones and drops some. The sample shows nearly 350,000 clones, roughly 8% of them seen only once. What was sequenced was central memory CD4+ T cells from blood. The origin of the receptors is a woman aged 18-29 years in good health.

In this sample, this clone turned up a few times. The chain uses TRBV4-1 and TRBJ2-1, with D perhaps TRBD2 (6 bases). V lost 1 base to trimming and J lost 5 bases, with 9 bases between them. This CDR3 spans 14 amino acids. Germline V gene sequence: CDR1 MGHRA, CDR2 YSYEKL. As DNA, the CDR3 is TGCGCCAGCAGCCAAGTCCTAGCGCACAATGAGCAGTTCTTC. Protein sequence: CASSQVLAHNEQFF.

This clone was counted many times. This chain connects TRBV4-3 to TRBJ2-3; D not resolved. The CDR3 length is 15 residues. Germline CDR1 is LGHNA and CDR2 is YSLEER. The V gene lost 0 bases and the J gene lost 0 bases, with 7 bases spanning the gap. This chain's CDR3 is CASSQETPSTDTQYF. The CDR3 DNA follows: TGCGCCAGCAGCCAAGAGACCCCGAGCACAGATACGCAGTATTTT.

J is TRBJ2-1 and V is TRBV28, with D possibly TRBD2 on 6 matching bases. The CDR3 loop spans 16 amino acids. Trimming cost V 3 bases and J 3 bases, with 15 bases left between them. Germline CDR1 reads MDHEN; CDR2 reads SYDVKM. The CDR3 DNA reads TGTGCCAGCAGTTTCCGGGGGATGACTAGCTACAATGAGCAGTTCTTC. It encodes CASSFRGMTSYNEQFF.

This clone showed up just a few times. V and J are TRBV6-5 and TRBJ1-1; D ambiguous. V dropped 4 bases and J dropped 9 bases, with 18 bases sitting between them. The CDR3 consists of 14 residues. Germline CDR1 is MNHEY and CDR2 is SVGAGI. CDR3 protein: CASSLGQSNGKAFF. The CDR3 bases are TGTGCCAGCAGTTTAGGCCAGTCCAACGGGAAAGCTTTCTTT.

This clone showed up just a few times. This chain's CDR3 is CASSLGLLAGATGELFF. The CDR3, as DNA: TGTGCCAGCAGCTTGGGGTTACTAGCGGGAGCTACCGGGGAGCTGTTTTTT. V is TRBV7-3 and J is TRBJ2-2; TRBD2 matches at 11 bases. V shed 3 bases and J 5 bases; nucleotides not matched to a gene: 8. The CDR3 runs 17 residues. The germline V gene has CDR1 SGHTA and CDR2 FQGTGA. The complete variable domain, with remaining parts taken from reference TRBV7-3 and TRBJ2-2, reads GAGVSQTPSNKVTEKGKYVELRCDPISGHTALYWYRQSLGQGPEFLIYFQGTGAADDSGLPNDRFFAVRPEGSVSTLKIQRTERGDSAVYLCASSLGLLAGATGELFFGEGSRLTVL.

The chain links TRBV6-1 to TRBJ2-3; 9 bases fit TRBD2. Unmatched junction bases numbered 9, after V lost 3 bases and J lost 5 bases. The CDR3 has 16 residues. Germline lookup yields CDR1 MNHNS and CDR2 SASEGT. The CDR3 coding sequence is TGTGCCAGCAGTGAGTTTGCGAGCGGGGGGAAAGATACGCAGTATTTT. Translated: CASSEFASGGKDTQYF.

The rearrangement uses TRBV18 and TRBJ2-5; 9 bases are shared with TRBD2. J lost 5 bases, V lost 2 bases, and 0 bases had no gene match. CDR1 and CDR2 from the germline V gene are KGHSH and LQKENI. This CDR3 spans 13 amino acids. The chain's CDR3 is CASSPGTSETQYF. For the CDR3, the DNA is TGTGCCAGCTCACCAGGGACTAGCGAGACCCAGTACTTC.

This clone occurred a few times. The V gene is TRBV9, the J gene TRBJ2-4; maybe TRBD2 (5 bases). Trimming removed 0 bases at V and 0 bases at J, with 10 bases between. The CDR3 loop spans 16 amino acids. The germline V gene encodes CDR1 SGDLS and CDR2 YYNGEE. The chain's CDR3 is CASSVGGGLAKNIQYF. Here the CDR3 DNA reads TGTGCCAGCAGCGTAGGAGGAGGTCTAGCCAAAAACATTCAGTACTTC.

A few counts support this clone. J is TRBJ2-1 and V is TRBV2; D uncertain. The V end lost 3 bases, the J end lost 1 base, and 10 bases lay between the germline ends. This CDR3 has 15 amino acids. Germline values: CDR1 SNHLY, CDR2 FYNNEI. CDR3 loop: CASSDQGISYNEQFF. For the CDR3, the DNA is TGTGCCAGCAGTGATCAAGGGATATCCTACAATGAGCAGTTCTTC.

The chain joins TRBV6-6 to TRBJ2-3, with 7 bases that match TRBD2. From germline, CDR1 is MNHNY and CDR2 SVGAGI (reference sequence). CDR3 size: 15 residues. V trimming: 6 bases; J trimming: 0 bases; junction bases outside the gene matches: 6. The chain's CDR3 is CASRKSSGSTDTQYF. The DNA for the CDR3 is TGTGCCAGCAGGAAATCTAGCGGTAGCACAGATACGCAGTATTTT.

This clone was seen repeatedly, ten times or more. CDR3 nucleotides: TGCGCCAGCAGCCAAGACGTAGGTTTGTACGAGCAGTACTTC. This encodes CASSQDVGLYEQYF. This chain connects TRBV4-3 to TRBJ2-7; D is undetermined. Germline V lookup: CDR1 LGHNA, CDR2 YSLEER. V shed 0 bases and J shed 4 bases, with 10 bases lying between them. CDR3 size: 14 residues.

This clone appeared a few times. Here the CDR3 reads CASSLAPSGTSITDTQYF. The CDR3 DNA reads TGCGCCAGCAGCTTGGCCCCCTCTGGTACTAGCATCACAGATACGCAGTATTTT. The chain links TRBV5-1 to TRBJ2-3; D perhaps matches TRBD2 (6 bases). The V end was cut by 0 bases, the J end by 2 bases, with 19 bases between. The CDR3 runs to 18 residues. Germline V gives CDR1 SGHRS, CDR2 YFSETQ. Combining the CDR3 with reference TRBV5-1 and TRBJ2-3 gives the whole variable domain KAGVTQTPRYLIKTRGQQVTLSCSPISGHRSVSWYQQTPGQGLQFLFEYFSETQRNKGNFPGRFSGRQFSNSRSEMNVSTLELGDSALYLCASSLAPSGTSITDTQYFGPGTRLTVL.

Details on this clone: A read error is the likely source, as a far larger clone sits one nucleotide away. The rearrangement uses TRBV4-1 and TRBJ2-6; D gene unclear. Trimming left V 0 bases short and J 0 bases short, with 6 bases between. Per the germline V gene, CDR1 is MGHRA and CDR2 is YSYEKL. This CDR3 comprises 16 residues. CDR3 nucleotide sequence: TGCGCCAGCAGCCAAGATCGCTACTCTGGGGCCAACGTCCTGACTTTC. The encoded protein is CASSQDRYSGANVLTF.

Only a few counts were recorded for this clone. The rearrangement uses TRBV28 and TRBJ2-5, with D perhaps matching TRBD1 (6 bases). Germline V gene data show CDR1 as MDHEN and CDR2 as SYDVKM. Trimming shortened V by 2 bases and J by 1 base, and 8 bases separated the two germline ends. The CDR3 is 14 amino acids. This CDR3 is CASSLGQPQETQYF. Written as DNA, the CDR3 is TGTGCCAGCAGTTTAGGACAGCCCCAAGAGACCCAGTACTTC.

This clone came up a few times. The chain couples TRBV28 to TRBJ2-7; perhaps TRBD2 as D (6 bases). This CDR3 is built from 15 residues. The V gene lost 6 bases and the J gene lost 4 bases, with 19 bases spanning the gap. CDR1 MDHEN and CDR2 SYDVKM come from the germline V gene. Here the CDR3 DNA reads TGTGCCAGCAGCCTAGGGACCGGGAGATGGTACGAGCAGTACTTC. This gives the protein CASSLGTGRWYEQYF.

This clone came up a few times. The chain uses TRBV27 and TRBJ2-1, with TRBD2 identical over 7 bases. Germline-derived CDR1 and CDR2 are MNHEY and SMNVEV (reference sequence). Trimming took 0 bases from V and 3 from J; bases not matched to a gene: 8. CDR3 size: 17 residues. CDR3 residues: CASSLSTLASGYNEQFF. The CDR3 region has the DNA TGTGCCAGCAGTTTATCGACTTTAGCTAGCGGCTACAATGAGCAGTTCTTC.

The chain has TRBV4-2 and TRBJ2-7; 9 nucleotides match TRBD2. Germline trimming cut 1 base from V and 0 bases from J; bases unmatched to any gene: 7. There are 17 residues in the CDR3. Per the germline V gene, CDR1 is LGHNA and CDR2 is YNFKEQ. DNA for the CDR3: TGTGCCAGCAGCCAAGTCGTGGCTAGCGGGACCTCCTACGAGCAGTACTTC. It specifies CASSQVVASGTSYEQYF.